These T cell receptor beta chains were read from a single sample in a study of T-cell reconstitution after alpha-beta-depleted transplantation in children. TCRdb re-called the PCR reads with MiXCR, one entry per CDR3 protein. The data contain some 180,000 distinct CDR3 sequences, approximately 6.9% of them singletons. Sequencing used PBMCs, obtained before TCRalphabeta/CD19-depleted stem cell transplant. Receptors originate from a boy younger than 10 with acute lymphoblastic leukemia, due to receive a stem cell transplant. Each CDR3 is given with its conserved first and last residue. The order of the fields is clone size, V gene, CDR3 length, D gene, J gene, CDR3 protein, CDR3 DNA. A D gene is named only where the DNA matches it firmly. Clone sizes are given selectively: once, few, many, or a class where the clone is expanded.

abundance: few
v_gene: TRBV6-1
len: 14
d_gene: .
j_gene: TRBJ2-7
CDR3aa: CASSISGTHYEQYF
CDR3nt: TGTGCCAGCAGTATCTCCGGGACTCACTACGAGCAGTACTTC

abundance: many
v_gene: TRBV5-1
len: 12
d_gene: .
j_gene: TRBJ1-2
CDR3aa: CASSFNNYGYTF
CDR3nt: TGCGCCAGCAGCTTCAATAACTATGGCTACACCTTC

abundance: many
v_gene: TRBV29-1
len: 12
d_gene: TRBD1
j_gene: TRBJ1-5
CDR3aa: CSVGTGNQPQHF
CDR3nt: TGCAGCGTAGGGACAGGGAATCAGCCCCAGCATTTT

abundance: few
v_gene: TRBV2
len: 15
d_gene: .
j_gene: TRBJ1-5
CDR3aa: CASSPQVNSNQPQHF
CDR3nt: TGTGCCAGCAGTCCACAGGTTAATAGCAATCAGCCCCAGCATTTT

abundance: many
v_gene: TRBV4-3
len: 15
d_gene: .
j_gene: TRBJ2-2
CDR3aa: CASESRGLGLGELFF
CDR3nt: TGCGCCAGCGAAAGCAGGGGTCTCGGCCTCGGGGAGCTGTTTTTT

abundance: many
v_gene: TRBV20-1
len: 14
d_gene: .
j_gene: TRBJ2-4
CDR3aa: CSARPGPGVDIQYF
CDR3nt: TGCAGTGCGAGACCGGGCCCCGGTGTTGACATTCAGTACTTC

abundance: many
v_gene: TRBV5-1
len: 13
d_gene: .
j_gene: TRBJ2-5
CDR3aa: CASSLGLSETQYF
CDR3nt: TGCGCCAGCAGCTTGGGACTTTCCGAGACCCAGTACTTC

abundance: many
v_gene: TRBV7-2
len: 15
d_gene: .
j_gene: TRBJ2-5
CDR3aa: CASSQIAILGETQYF
CDR3nt: TGTGCCAGCAGCCAGATAGCGATCTTGGGAGAGACCCAGTACTTC

abundance: many
v_gene: TRBV20-1
len: 14
d_gene: .
j_gene: TRBJ1-3
CDR3aa: CSARDPGSGNTIYF
CDR3nt: TGCAGTGCTAGAGATCCCGGGTCTGGAAACACCATATATTTT

abundance: many
v_gene: TRBV12-3/TRBV12-4
len: 13
d_gene: .
j_gene: TRBJ2-1
CDR3aa: CASRRGDYNEQFF
CDR3nt: TGTGCCAGCCGGAGGGGGGACTACAATGAGCAGTTCTTC

abundance: .
v_gene: TRBV19
len: 16
d_gene: TRBD1
j_gene: TRBJ2-5
CDR3aa: CASSIDRGRSGETQYF
CDR3nt: TGTGCCAGTAGTATCGACAGGGGACGCTCCGGAGAGACCCAGTACTTC

abundance: many
v_gene: TRBV20-1
len: 14
d_gene: .
j_gene: TRBJ2-1
CDR3aa: CSARDPKVGPEQFF
CDR3nt: TGCAGTGCTAGAGACCCTAAGGTTGGGCCTGAGCAGTTCTTC

abundance: many
v_gene: TRBV28
len: 15
d_gene: .
j_gene: TRBJ1-5
CDR3aa: CASSLRVVSNQPQHF
CDR3nt: TGTGCCAGCAGTTTACGGGTAGTTAGCAATCAGCCCCAGCATTTT

abundance: few
v_gene: TRBV20-1
len: 12
d_gene: .
j_gene: TRBJ1-3
CDR3aa: CSASSAGNTIYF
CDR3nt: TGCAGTGCTAGCTCGGCTGGAAACACCATATATTTT

abundance: few
v_gene: TRBV29-1
len: 10
d_gene: .
j_gene: TRBJ1-2
CDR3aa: CSVGADGYTF
CDR3nt: TGCAGCGTTGGGGCGGATGGCTACACCTTC

abundance: many
v_gene: TRBV20-1
len: 17
d_gene: .
j_gene: TRBJ2-7
CDR3aa: CSARVSRITKLNYEQYF
CDR3nt: TGCAGTGCTAGGGTCTCGCGGATAACTAAACTTAACTACGAGCAGTACTTC

abundance: few
v_gene: TRBV5-5
len: 16
d_gene: .
j_gene: TRBJ1-2
CDR3aa: CASSFASRGDDYGYTF
CDR3nt: TGTGCCAGCAGTTTTGCCTCCCGGGGGGACGACTATGGCTACACCTTC

abundance: many
v_gene: TRBV6-5
len: 16
d_gene: TRBD1
j_gene: TRBJ1-2
CDR3aa: CASRSGTGAANYGYTF
CDR3nt: TGTGCCAGCAGATCCGGGACAGGCGCCGCTAACTATGGCTACACCTTC

abundance: few
v_gene: TRBV7-6
len: 16
d_gene: .
j_gene: TRBJ1-3
CDR3aa: CASSLGSSGSGNTIYF
CDR3nt: TGTGCCAGCAGCTTAGGATCGTCGGGCTCTGGAAACACCATATATTTT

abundance: many
v_gene: TRBV28
len: 18
d_gene: .
j_gene: TRBJ2-5
CDR3aa: CASSFSLGATIYQETQYF
CDR3nt: TGTGCCAGCAGTTTTTCCTTAGGGGCGACGATTTACCAAGAGACCCAGTACTTC

abundance: many
v_gene: TRBV28
len: 16
d_gene: .
j_gene: TRBJ1-4
CDR3aa: CASSHQATIINEKLFF
CDR3nt: TGTGCCAGTTCGCATCAGGCCACGATCATTAATGAAAAACTGTTTTTT

abundance: few
v_gene: TRBV5-8
len: 14
d_gene: TRBD1
j_gene: TRBJ1-1
CDR3aa: CASSSNSGTVVTFF
CDR3nt: TGTGCCAGCAGCTCTAATTCCGGGACAGTGGTAACTTTCTTT

abundance: many
v_gene: TRBV12-3/TRBV12-4
len: 13
d_gene: .
j_gene: TRBJ2-1
CDR3aa: CASSPLDYNEQFF
CDR3nt: TGTGCCAGCAGTCCCTTGGACTACAATGAGCAGTTCTTC

abundance: few
v_gene: TRBV27
len: 15
d_gene: .
j_gene: TRBJ2-1
CDR3aa: CASRSDSLSYNEQFF
CDR3nt: TGTGCCAGCCGTTCTGACAGCCTCTCCTACAATGAGCAGTTCTTC

abundance: few
v_gene: TRBV28
len: 16
d_gene: TRBD2
j_gene: TRBJ2-4
CDR3aa: CASSSRLAGGKNIQYF
CDR3nt: TGTGCCAGCAGTTCGAGACTAGCGGGGGGTAAAAACATTCAGTACTTC